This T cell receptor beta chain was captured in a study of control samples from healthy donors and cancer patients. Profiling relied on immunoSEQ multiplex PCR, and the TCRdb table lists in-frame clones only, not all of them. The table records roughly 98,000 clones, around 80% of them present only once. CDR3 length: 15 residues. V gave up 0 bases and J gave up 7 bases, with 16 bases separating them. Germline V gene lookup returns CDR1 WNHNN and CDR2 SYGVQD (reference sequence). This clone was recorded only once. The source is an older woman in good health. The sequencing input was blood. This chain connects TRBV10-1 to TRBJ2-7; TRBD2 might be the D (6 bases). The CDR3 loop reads CASSESLGGPREQYF. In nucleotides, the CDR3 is TGCGCCAGCAGTGAGTCGCTGGGAGGACCGCGGGAGCAGTACTTC.